Each of the 20 T cell receptor beta chains below was sequenced from the same sample in a study of shared clonotypes between healthy human individuals. Generated by immunoSEQ multiplex PCR, the TCRdb table keeps only in-frame clones and is missing some. The data show over 2,000,000 clones, just over 90% seen once. Positive CCR7 selection of CD45RO-negative cells yielded the naive CD8 cells, and terminally differentiated effector memory CD45RA+ cells were excluded. The sequenced material came from naive CD8+ T cells from PBMCs. All receptors derive from a man younger than 35 in good health. Some clones in this sample may be carry-over from other donors' samples.

The chain links TRBV9 to TRBJ2-2; either TRBD1 or TRBD2 may fit D (5 bases each). Germline-derived CDR1 and CDR2 are SGDLS and YYNGEE. Trimming pared 3 bases from V and 4 bases from J, leaving 16 bases between. The CDR3 length is 16 residues. CDR3: CASSAPTRGGTGELFF. CDR3 bases: TGTGCCAGCAGCGCCCCCACCCGTGGGGGCACCGGGGAGCTGTTTTTT. Complete variable domain (other parts from reference TRBV9 and TRBJ2-2): DSGVTQTPKHLITATGQRVTLRCSPRSGDLSVYWYQQSLDQGLQFLIQYYNGEERAKGNILERFSAQQFPDLHSELNLSSLELGDSALYFCASSAPTRGGTGELFFGEGSRLTVL.

This clone has a handful of counts. This sequence joins TRBV5-1 and TRBJ1-1, with 9 bases fitting TRBD1. Germline lookup yields CDR1 SGHRS and CDR2 YFSETQ. The CDR3 length is 13 residues. Losses at the gene ends were 4 bases for V and 8 bases for J; bases not matched to a gene: 6. The CDR3 sequence: CASSVNRGPEAFF. The CDR3 bases are TGCGCCAGCAGCGTAAACAGGGGGCCGGAAGCTTTCTTT.

This clone was seen more than once but under ten times. CDR3 sequence (DNA): TGTGCCAGCAGTGAAGCGCTGGTAGGGGGCGAGTCGGTCTACGAGCAGTACTTC. The encoded protein is CASSEALVGGESVYEQYF. This chain links TRBV2 with TRBJ2-7; 7 nucleotides match TRBD1. The V gene end was trimmed by 0 bases and the J gene end by 3 bases; junction bases not matched to a gene: 14. This CDR3 has 18 residues. The germline CDR1 and CDR2 sequences are SNHLY and FYNNEI.

V and J are TRBV6-1 and TRBJ2-1; 7 bases agree with TRBD2. V lost 2 bases and J lost 10; bases outside the gene matches: 11. The CDR3 spans 15 residues. Looked up from germline, CDR1 is MNHNS and CDR2 is SASEGT. CDR3 coding DNA: TGTGCCAGCAGTGAACTAAGCGGGATTACCCGGGAGCAGTTCTTC. Amino acid sequence: CASSELSGITREQFF.

The chain employs TRBV7-9 and TRBJ2-1; D gene ambiguous. The CDR3 loop spans 12 amino acids. From germline, CDR1 is SEHNR and CDR2 FQNEAQ (reference sequence). Trimming left V 4 bases short and J 3 bases short, with 4 bases between. CDR3 residues: CASSSLYNEQFF. CDR3 sequence (DNA): TGTGCCAGCAGCTCTCTCTACAATGAGCAGTTCTTC.

J is TRBJ2-3 and V is TRBV13; D is undetermined. V lost 5 bases to trimming and J lost 1 base, with 13 bases between them. This CDR3 contains 15 residues. The V gene's germline CDR1 is PRHDT and CDR2 FYEKMQ (reference sequence). The CDR3 bases are TGTGCCAGCAGCCCCAAGTGGTATCGCACAGATACGCAGTATTTT. This encodes CASSPKWYRTDTQYF.

This clone was found a few times. This sequence joins TRBV7-9 and TRBJ2-2; 7 nucleotides line up with TRBD1. The CDR3 runs 13 residues. Trimming at V came to 7 bases and at J to 7 bases, leaving 6 bases not matched to a gene. Germline CDR1 and CDR2: SEHNR and FQNEAQ (reference sequence). In nucleotides, the CDR3 is TGTGCCAGCACTATAAACAGGGGCGGGGAGCTGTTTTTT. It encodes CASTINRGGELFF.

The chain is built from TRBV7-9 and TRBJ2-5; D possibly corresponds to TRBD2 (5 bases). There are 16 residues in the CDR3. Germline V gene data show CDR1 as SEHNR and CDR2 as FQNEAQ (reference sequence). Trimming took off 1 base at V and 7 bases at J, with 19 bases between the two ends. The CDR3 spells CASSLVSSLEWMTQYF. In DNA, the CDR3 is TGTGCCAGCAGCTTAGTCTCTAGCTTAGAATGGATGACCCAGTACTTC. The whole variable domain, remainder taken from reference TRBV7-9 and TRBJ2-5, is DTGVSQNPRHKITKRGQNVTFRCDPISEHNRLYWYRQTLGQGPEFLTYFQNEAQLEKSRLLSDRFSAERPKGSFSTLEIQRTEQGDSAMYLCASSLVSSLEWMTQYFGPGTRLLVL.

Comment on this clone: This specimen includes other DNA sequences encoding the same CDR3. CDR3 in DNA: TGTGCCAGCAGTTTGAGTATCACAGATACGCAGTATTTT. This gives the protein CASSLSITDTQYF. The rearrangement links TRBV28 to TRBJ2-3, with no clear D. This CDR3 is 13 amino acids long. Germline assignment: CDR1 MDHEN and CDR2 SYDVKM. V was clipped by 3 bases and J by 2 bases, with 6 bases between them. Using reference TRBV28 and TRBJ2-3 for the parts outside the CDR3, the full variable domain is DVKVTQSSRYLVKRTGEKVFLECVQDMDHENMFWYRQDPGLGLRLIYFSYDVKMKEKGDIPEGYSVSREKKERFSLILESASTNQTSMYLCASSLSITDTQYFGPGTRLTVL.

V usage is TRBV9 and J usage is TRBJ2-1; possibly TRBD1 for D (6 bases). The CDR3 length is 13 residues. CDR1 and CDR2 (germline): SGDLS, YYNGEE. Trimming took off 4 bases at V and 5 bases at J, with 10 bases between the two ends. In DNA, the CDR3 is TGTGCCAGCAGCCCACAGGGTGACAATGAGCAGTTCTTC. Translating gives CASSPQGDNEQFF.

This clone is a singleton in its sample. This chain links TRBV5-1 with TRBJ1-1; D gene unclear. CDR3 size: 13 residues. Germline loops: CDR1 SGHRS, CDR2 YFSETQ. Deletions cut 1 base from V and 2 bases from J, with 6 bases between. The CDR3 region is CASSLTTNTEAFF. CDR3 bases: TGCGCCAGCAGCTTGACAACCAACACTGAAGCTTTCTTT.

J is TRBJ2-7 and V is TRBV19, with D hard to call. Germline values: CDR1 LNHDA, CDR2 SQIVND (reference sequence). The CDR3 consists of 13 residues. The V gene lost 3 bases and the J gene lost 0 bases, with 6 bases spanning the gap. The CDR3 sequence: CASSIYHSYEQYF. The DNA for the CDR3 is TGTGCCAGTAGTATTTACCACTCCTACGAGCAGTACTTC. Full variable domain (missing parts from reference TRBV19 and TRBJ2-7): DGGITQSPKYLFRKEGQNVTLSCEQNLNHDAMYWYRQDPGQGLRLIYYSQIVNDFQKGDIAEGYSVSREKKESFPLTVTSAQKNPTAFYLCASSIYHSYEQYFGPGTRLTVT.

V gene TRBV7-9 combines with J gene TRBJ1-5; no definite D call. CDR3 length: 17 amino acids. The ends were cut back, 5 bases at V and 0 bases at J, with 17 bases in the middle. The germline V gene has CDR1 SEHNR and CDR2 FQNEAQ (reference sequence). CDR3 sequence reads: CASSQDSRGNSNQPQHF. In nucleotides, the CDR3 is TGTGCCAGCAGCCAAGATTCCAGAGGGAATAGCAATCAGCCCCAGCATTTT.

The rearrangement joins TRBV27 to TRBJ2-7, with D perhaps matching TRBD1 (5 bases). V shed 3 bases and J shed 2 bases, with 11 bases lying between them. The CDR3 has 14 amino acids. From germline, CDR1 is MNHEY and CDR2 SMNVEV (reference sequence). This chain's CDR3 is CASSFSDRTYEQYF. CDR3 nucleotide sequence: TGTGCCAGCAGTTTCTCCGACAGAACCTACGAGCAGTACTTC.

The chain combines TRBV11-2 with TRBJ2-1, with 8 nucleotides matching TRBD2. This CDR3 contains 16 residues. Losses at the gene ends were 2 bases for V and 3 bases for J; bases not matched to a gene: 6. In germline, CDR1 is SGHAT, CDR2 FQNNGV. This chain's CDR3 is CASSLNGLAGYNEQFF. CDR3 DNA: TGTGCCAGCAGCTTAAATGGCCTAGCGGGCTACAATGAGCAGTTCTTC.

The genes are TRBV14 and TRBJ2-6; TRBD1 agrees at 10 bases. Unmatched junction bases numbered 13, after V lost 4 bases and J lost 4 bases. This CDR3 comprises 19 residues. CDR1 is SGHDN, CDR2 FVKESK, per germline. CDR3 loop: CASSPQRRQGAWGANVLTF. The CDR3 DNA follows: TGTGCCAGCAGCCCCCAACGGAGACAGGGGGCGTGGGGGGCCAACGTCCTGACTTTC. The full variable domain, with the rest looked up from reference TRBV14 and TRBJ2-6, is EAGVTQFPSHSVIEKGQTVTLRCDPISGHDNLYWYRRVMGKEIKFLLHFVKESKQDESGMPNNRFLAERTGGTYSTLKVQPAELEDSGVYFCASSPQRRQGAWGANVLTFGAGSRLTVL.

This chain links TRBV15 with TRBJ1-5; perhaps TRBD1 as D (5 bases). The CDR3 length is 20 residues. Trimming took 5 bases from V and 0 from J, leaving 26 bases between them. Germline V gene lookup returns CDR1 LNHNV and CDR2 YYDKDF (reference sequence). The CDR3 DNA reads TGTGCCACCAGCCCTGGCCGGGGCTGGGAAGAACTCCATAGCAATCAGCCCCAGCATTTT. Protein sequence: CATSPGRGWEELHSNQPQHF.

Worth noting for this clone: The sample contains more than one DNA sequence encoding this CDR3. V and J are TRBV11-2 and TRBJ2-5; D unresolved. Germline-derived CDR1 and CDR2 are SGHAT and FQNNGV. The CDR3 is 13 residues long. Trimming took 5 bases from V and 3 from J, leaving 10 bases between them. The CDR3 reads CASSPRGEETQYF. CDR3 sequence (DNA): TGTGCCAGCAGCCCCCGTGGGGAAGAGACCCAGTACTTC.

The rearrangement joins TRBV7-9 to TRBJ2-7; D is possibly TRBD1 (6 bases). The CDR3 has 14 amino acids. V lost 5 bases and J lost 5, with 16 bases in between. Per germline, CDR1 SEHNR and CDR2 FQNEAQ (reference sequence). DNA of the CDR3: TGTGCCAGCAGCACACAGGGATCACAAAACGAGCAGTACTTC. Residues: CASSTQGSQNEQYF.

This chain joins TRBV4-3 and TRBJ2-5; 11 nucleotides line up with TRBD1. Germline V lookup: CDR1 LGHNA, CDR2 YSLEER. CDR3 size: 16 residues. The V and J ends lost 1 base and 5 bases, in that order; junction bases with no gene match: 6. The CDR3 region is CASSQGTGGAWETQYF. CDR3 nucleotides: TGCGCCAGCAGCCAAGGGACAGGGGGCGCTTGGGAGACCCAGTACTTC.